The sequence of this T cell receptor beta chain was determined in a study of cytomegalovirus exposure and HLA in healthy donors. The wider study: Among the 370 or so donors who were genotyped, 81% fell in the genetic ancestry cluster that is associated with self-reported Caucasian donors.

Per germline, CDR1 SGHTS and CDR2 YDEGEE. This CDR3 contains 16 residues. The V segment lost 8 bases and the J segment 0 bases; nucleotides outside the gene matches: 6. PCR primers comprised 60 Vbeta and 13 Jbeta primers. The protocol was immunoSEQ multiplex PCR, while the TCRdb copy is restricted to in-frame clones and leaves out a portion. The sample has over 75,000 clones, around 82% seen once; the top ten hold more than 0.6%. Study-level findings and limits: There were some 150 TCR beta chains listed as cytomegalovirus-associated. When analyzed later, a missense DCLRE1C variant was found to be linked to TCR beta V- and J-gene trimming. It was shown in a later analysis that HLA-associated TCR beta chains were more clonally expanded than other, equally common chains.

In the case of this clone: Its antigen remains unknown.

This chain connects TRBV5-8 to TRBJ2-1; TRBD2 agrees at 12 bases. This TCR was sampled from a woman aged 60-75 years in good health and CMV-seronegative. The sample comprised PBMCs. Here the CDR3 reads CASSRGLAGSYNEQFF. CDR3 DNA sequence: TGTGCCAGTTCCAGGGGACTAGCGGGCTCCTACAATGAGCAGTTCTTC.